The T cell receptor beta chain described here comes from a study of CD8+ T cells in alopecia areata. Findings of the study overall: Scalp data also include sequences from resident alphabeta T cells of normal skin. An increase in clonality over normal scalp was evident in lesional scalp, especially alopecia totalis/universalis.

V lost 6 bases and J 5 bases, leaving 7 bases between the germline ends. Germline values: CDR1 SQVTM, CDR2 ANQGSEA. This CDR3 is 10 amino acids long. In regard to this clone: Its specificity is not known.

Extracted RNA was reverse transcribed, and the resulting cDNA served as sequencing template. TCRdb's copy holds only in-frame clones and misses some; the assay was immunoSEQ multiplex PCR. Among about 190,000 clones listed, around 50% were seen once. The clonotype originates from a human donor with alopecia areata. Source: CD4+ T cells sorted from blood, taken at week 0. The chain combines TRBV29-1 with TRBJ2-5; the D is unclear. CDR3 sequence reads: CSVEQETQYF. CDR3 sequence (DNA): TGCAGCGTGGAACAGGAGACCCAGTACTTC. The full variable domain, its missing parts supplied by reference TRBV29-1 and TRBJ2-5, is SAVISQKPSRDICQRGTSLTIQCQVDSQVTMMFWYRQQPGQSLTLIATANQGSEATYESGFVIDKFPISRPNLTFSTLTVSNMSPEDSSIYLCSVEQETQYFGPGTRLLVL.